These 27 T cell receptor beta chains were all obtained from the same sample, sequenced in a study of monozygotic twins with inflammatory bowel disease (dated 2019 in TCRdb). Libraries were constructed by 5' RACE. For sequencing, an Illumina HiSeq 2500 was employed. After reprocessing by TCRdb, each CDR3 protein sequence is one entry, and no DNA is given. The table of this sample itemizes approximately 420,000 distinct CDR3 sequences. The ten largest clones capture around 2.4% of the sample. The sample taken for sequencing was blood. These TCRs come from a human donor with ulcerative colitis or Crohn's disease, or a healthy co-twin of an affected twin (not recorded which).

The rearrangement links TRBV5-1 to TRBJ2-1. This CDR3 has 15 amino acids. Germline V CDR1 and CDR2: SGHRS, YFSETQ. CDR3 sequence: CASSLDGLSYNEQFF.

This chain uses TRBV7-2 with TRBJ1-3; there is no DNA to check the TCRdb D call of TRBD1. This CDR3 contains 16 residues. Germline lookup yields CDR1 SGHTA and CDR2 FQGNSA. CDR3 in amino acids: CASSLGGTASGNTIYF. The full variable domain, in which reference TRBV7-2 and TRBJ1-3 provide the parts outside the CDR3, is GAGVSQSPSNKVTEKGKDVELRCDPISGHTALYWYRQSLGQGLEFLIYFQGNSAPDKSGLPSDRFSAERTGGSVSTLTIQRTQQEDSAVYLCASSLGGTASGNTIYFGEGSWLTVV.

The chain uses TRBV3-1 and TRBJ2-5. The germline V gene encodes CDR1 LGHDT and CDR2 YNNKEL (reference sequence). This CDR3 is 13 amino acids long. This chain's CDR3 is CASSQDRSETQYF.

The CDR3 protein is CASSDYYNEQFF. The genes are TRBV5-4 and TRBJ2-1; without DNA, the TCRdb call of TRBD2 cannot be checked. The germline V gene has CDR1 SGHNT and CDR2 YYREEE (reference sequence). The CDR3 has 12 amino acids.

This chain uses TRBV12-3 or TRBV12-4 with TRBJ1-4; TCRdb calls TRBD1, which cannot be checked without DNA. This CDR3 has 17 residues. The CDR3 protein is CASSPQGQPRANEKLFF.

J is TRBJ1-5 and V is TRBV24-1; TCRdb gives TRBD1 as the D gene, but with no DNA this cannot be confirmed. The CDR3 totals 13 residues. The V gene's germline CDR1 is KGHDR and CDR2 SFDVKD. The CDR3 loop is CATSVRGGQPQHF.

The genes are TRBV7-9 and TRBJ2-7; TCRdb returns TRBD1, unconfirmable since there is no DNA. The CDR3 runs 15 residues. CDR1 SEHNR and CDR2 FQNEAQ come from the germline V gene (reference sequence). The CDR3 reads CASDQAGQGVYEQYF.

The J gene is TRBJ2-7, the V gene TRBV7-2. The germline V gene has CDR1 SGHTA and CDR2 FQGNSA. The CDR3 totals 16 residues. CDR3 region: CASSLGHRLYDYEQYF.

The V gene is TRBV21-1, the J gene TRBJ2-7; TCRdb's D gene call, TRBD1, goes unchecked for lack of DNA. TRBV21-1 is noted as a pseudogene. The CDR3 is 16 amino acids. CDR3 sequence: CASSRDRGRLPYEQYF.

The rearrangement links TRBV27 to TRBJ2-1; lacking DNA, the TRBD2 call made by TCRdb goes unchecked. The CDR3 has 19 residues. Germline V gene sequence: CDR1 MNHEY, CDR2 SMNVEV (reference sequence). Here the CDR3 reads CASSFRGVAGVSSYNEQFF.

The chain has TRBV29-1 and TRBJ1-2; TCRdb proposes TRBD1, but this gene call is untestable without DNA. Germline V gives CDR1 SQVTM, CDR2 ANQGSEA. The CDR3 contains 13 residues. This CDR3 is CSVRTGSDYGYTF.

The CDR3 here is CASRTTGLGNQPQHF. V usage is TRBV6-1 and J usage is TRBJ1-5; with no DNA, the TCRdb D assignment of TRBD1 cannot be verified. The length of the CDR3 is 15 residues. Germline values: CDR1 MNHNS, CDR2 SASEGT.

The gene calls are TRBV4-3 and TRBJ2-7; the TCRdb call, TRBD2, lacks DNA for checking. The CDR3 runs 16 residues. Germline V gene lookup returns CDR1 LGHNA and CDR2 YSLEER. CDR3 sequence: CASSRGGTSRGGEQYF.

CDR3 amino acids: CSARVLSSYEQYF. The chain has TRBV20-1 and TRBJ2-7. CDR3 length: 13 residues. The germline V gene encodes CDR1 DFQATT and CDR2 SNEGSKA (reference sequence).

This chain links TRBV7-2 with TRBJ2-2; TCRdb's D call of TRBD1 is untestable without DNA. Per germline, CDR1 SGHTA and CDR2 FQGNSA. The length of the CDR3 is 18 residues. CDR3 region: CASSSPPGQRGYTGELFF.

The chain links TRBV6-1 to TRBJ2-7; absent DNA, TCRdb's TRBD1 call cannot be checked. The CDR3 extends over 13 amino acids. Germline CDR1 and CDR2: MNHNS and SASEGT. The CDR3 here is CASSERAPGEQYF.

The rearrangement joins TRBV20-1 to TRBJ1-2; as DNA is missing, the TRBD1 call by TCRdb cannot be tested. Germline V gene data show CDR1 as DFQATT and CDR2 as SNEGSKA (reference sequence). The CDR3 is 13 residues long. The CDR3 is CSARDQARQGYTF.

The chain carries TRBV2 and TRBJ1-1. The CDR3 length is 11 residues. Germline assignment: CDR1 SNHLY and CDR2 FYNNEI. CDR3 loop: CASHRDLEAFF.

The J gene is TRBJ2-7, the V gene TRBV10-3; TCRdb proposes TRBD1, but this gene call is untestable without DNA. There are 12 residues in the CDR3. Germline V gene data show CDR1 as ENHRY and CDR2 as SYGVKD. The CDR3 reads CATTRGVDEQYF.

This chain connects TRBV5-6 to TRBJ2-5. CDR1 and CDR2 (germline): SGHDT, YYEEEE. This CDR3 contains 16 residues. CDR3 sequence reads: CASSLASTGYQETQYF.

The chain uses TRBV5-4 and TRBJ1-2; the TRBD1 assignment by TCRdb is unverifiable without DNA. Germline assignment: CDR1 SGHNT and CDR2 YYREEE (reference sequence). CDR3 length equals 12 residues. The CDR3 sequence is CASSAPGYGYTF.

The genes are TRBV11-2 and TRBJ2-5; without DNA, the TCRdb call of TRBD1 cannot be checked. Germline CDR1 and CDR2: SGHAT and FQNNGV. CDR3 length: 16 amino acids. The CDR3 here is CASSSSLGAYQETQYF.

The chain uses TRBV29-1 and TRBJ1-1; TCRdb names TRBD1, which stays unverified in the absence of DNA. CDR3 size: 15 residues. Germline CDR1 reads SQVTM; CDR2 reads ANQGSEA. This CDR3 reads CSVANTDRGRTEAFF.

This chain connects TRBV11-2 to TRBJ2-2; TCRdb calls TRBD1, which cannot be checked without DNA. Germline V gene data show CDR1 as SGHAT and CDR2 as FQNNGV. This CDR3 comprises 15 residues. The CDR3 sequence: CASSFGTGNTGELFF. Full variable domain (missing parts from reference TRBV11-2 and TRBJ2-2): EAGVAQSPRYKIIEKRQSVAFWCNPISGHATLYWYQQILGQGPKLLIQFQNNGVVDDSQLPKDRFSAERLKGVDSTLKIQPAKLEDSAVYLCASSFGTGNTGELFFGEGSRLTVL.

V and J are TRBV7-9 and TRBJ1-1. CDR3 length: 12 residues. Germline loops: CDR1 SEHNR, CDR2 FQNEAQ (reference sequence). The CDR3 sequence is CASSWANTEAFF.

The J gene is TRBJ2-7, the V gene TRBV5-1. CDR1 and CDR2 from the germline V gene are SGHRS and YFSETQ. This CDR3 is 16 amino acids long. The CDR3 reads CASSLALGRSSYEQYF.

This chain connects TRBV6-5 to TRBJ2-2. CDR3 length: 13 residues. Germline CDR1 MNHEY, CDR2 SVGAGI. The CDR3 sequence: CASSIRNTGELFF.